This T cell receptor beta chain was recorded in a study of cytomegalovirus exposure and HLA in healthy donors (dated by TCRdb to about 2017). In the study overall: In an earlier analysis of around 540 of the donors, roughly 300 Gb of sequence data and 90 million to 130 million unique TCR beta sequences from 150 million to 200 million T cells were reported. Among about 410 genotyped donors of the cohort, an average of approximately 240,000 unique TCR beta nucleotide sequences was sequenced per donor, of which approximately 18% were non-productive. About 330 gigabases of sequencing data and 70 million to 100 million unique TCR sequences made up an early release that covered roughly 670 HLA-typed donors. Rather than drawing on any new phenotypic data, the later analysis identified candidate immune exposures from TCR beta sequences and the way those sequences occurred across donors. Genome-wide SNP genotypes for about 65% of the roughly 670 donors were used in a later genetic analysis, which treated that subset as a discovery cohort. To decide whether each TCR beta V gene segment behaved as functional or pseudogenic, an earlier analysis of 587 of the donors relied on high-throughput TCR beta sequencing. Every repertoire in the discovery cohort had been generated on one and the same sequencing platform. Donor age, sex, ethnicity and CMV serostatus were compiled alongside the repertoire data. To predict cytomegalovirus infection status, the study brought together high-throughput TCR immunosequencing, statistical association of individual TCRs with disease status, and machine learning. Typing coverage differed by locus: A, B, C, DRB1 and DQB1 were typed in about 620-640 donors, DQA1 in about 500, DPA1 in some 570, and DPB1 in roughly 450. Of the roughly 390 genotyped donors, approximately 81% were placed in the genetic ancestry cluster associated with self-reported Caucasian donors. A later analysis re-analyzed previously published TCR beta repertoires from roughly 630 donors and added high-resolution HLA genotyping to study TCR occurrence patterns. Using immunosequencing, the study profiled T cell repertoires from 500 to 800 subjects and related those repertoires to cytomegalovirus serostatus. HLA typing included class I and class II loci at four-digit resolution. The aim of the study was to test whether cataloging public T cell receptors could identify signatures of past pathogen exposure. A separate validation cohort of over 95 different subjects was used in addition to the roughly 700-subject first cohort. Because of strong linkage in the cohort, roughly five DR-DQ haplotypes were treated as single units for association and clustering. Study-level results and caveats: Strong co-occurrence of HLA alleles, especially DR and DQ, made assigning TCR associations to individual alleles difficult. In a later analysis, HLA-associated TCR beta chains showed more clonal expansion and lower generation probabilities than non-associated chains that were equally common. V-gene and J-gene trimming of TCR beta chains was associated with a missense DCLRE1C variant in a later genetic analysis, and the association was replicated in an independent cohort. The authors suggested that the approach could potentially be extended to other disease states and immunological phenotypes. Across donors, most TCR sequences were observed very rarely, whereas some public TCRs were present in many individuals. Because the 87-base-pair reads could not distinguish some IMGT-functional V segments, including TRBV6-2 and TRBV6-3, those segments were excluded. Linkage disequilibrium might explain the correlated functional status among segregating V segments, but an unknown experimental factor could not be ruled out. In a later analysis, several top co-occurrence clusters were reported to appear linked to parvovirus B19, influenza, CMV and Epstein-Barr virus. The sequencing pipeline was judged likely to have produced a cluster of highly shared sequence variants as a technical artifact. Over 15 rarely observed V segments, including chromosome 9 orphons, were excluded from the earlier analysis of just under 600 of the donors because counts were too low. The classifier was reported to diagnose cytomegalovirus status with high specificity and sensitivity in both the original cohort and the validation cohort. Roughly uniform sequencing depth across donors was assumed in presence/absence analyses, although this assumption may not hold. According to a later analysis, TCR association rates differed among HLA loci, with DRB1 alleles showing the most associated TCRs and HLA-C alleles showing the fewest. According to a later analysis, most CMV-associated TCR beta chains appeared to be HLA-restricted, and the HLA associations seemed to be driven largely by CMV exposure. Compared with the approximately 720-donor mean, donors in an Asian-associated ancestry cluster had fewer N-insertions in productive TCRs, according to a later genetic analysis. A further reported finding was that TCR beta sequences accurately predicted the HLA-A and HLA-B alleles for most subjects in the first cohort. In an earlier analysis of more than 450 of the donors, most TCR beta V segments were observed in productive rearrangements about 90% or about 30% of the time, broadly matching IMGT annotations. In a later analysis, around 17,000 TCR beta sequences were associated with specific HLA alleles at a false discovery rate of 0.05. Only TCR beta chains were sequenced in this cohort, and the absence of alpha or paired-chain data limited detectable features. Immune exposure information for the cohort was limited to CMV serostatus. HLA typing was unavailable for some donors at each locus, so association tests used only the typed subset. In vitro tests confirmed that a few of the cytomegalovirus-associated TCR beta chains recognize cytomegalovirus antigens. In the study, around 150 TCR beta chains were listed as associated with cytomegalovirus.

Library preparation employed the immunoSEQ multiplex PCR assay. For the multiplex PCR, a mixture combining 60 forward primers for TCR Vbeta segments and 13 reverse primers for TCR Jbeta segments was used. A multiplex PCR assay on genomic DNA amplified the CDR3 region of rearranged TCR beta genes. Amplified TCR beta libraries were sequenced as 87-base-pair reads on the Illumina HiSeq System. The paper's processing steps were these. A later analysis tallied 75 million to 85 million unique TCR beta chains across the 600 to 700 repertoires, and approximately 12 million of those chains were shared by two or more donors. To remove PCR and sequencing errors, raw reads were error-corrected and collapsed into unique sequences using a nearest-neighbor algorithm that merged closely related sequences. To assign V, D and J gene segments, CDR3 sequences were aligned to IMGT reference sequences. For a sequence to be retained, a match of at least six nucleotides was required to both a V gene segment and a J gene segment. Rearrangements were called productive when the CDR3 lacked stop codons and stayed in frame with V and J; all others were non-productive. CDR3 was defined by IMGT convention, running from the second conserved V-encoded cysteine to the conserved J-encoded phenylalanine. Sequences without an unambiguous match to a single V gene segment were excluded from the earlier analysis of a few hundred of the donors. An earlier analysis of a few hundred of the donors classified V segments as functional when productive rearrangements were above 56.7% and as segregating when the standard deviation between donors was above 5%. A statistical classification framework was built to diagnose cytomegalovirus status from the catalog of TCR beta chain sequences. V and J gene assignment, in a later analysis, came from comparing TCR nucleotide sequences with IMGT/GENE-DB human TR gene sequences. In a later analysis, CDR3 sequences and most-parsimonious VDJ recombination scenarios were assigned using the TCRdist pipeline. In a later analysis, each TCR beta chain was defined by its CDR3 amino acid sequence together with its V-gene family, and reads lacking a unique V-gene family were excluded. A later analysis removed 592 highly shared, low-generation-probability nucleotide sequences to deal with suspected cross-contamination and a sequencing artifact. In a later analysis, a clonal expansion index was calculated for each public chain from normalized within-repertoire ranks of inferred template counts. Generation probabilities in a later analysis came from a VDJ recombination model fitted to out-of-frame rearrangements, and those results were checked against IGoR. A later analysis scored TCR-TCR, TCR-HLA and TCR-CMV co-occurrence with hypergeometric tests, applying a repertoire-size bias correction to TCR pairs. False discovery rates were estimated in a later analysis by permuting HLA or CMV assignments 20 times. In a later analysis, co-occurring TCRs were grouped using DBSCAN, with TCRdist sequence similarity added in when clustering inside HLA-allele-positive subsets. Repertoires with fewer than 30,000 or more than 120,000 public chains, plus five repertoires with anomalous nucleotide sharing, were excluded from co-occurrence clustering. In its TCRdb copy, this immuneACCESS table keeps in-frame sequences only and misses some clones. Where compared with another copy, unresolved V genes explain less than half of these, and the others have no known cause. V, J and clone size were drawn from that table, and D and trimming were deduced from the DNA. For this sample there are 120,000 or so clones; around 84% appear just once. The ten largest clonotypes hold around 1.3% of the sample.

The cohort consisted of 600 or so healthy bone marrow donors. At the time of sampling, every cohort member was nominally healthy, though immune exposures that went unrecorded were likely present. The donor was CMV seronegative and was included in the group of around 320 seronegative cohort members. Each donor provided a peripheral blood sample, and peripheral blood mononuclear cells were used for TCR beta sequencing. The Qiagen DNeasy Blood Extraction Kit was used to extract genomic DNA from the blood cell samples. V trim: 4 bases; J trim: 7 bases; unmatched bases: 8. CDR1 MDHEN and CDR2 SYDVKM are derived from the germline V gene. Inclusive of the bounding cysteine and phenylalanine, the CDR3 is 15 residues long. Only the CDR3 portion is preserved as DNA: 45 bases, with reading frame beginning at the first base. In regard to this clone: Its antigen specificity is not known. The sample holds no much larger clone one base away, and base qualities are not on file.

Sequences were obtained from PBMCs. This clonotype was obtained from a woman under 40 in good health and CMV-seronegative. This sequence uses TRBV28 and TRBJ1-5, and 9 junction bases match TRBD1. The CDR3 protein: CASSSGQGFGQPQHF. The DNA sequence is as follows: TGTGCCAGCAGTTCAGGACAGGGGTTCGGCCAGCCCCAGCATTTT.